The sequence of this TCR beta chain was determined in a study of blood T cell repertoires in COVID-19. Background on the study: Donors in the United States, Italy and Spain gave samples during acute or convalescent COVID-19. T cells, B-cell-depleted T cells, or PBMCs supplied cDNA or gDNA.

Authors' processing steps: From reference gene primer amplification, estimates of nucleated cell counts were derived. The assay was immunoSEQ multiplex PCR, and TCRdb's table has in-frame clones only and misses some. V, J and clone size derive from that table, while D and trimming were established from the DNA sequence. The data contain approximately 300,000 clones, around four fifths of them seen just once; the ten biggest clones take up over 3.5%. The sample holds one count of this clone. V dropped 8 bases and J dropped 3 bases, with 19 bases sitting between them. The germline V gene encodes CDR1 MNHEY and CDR2 SMNVEV (reference sequence). This CDR3 region has 15 residues.

The TCR was taken from a woman aged 45-60 years with active or convalescent COVID-19. The chain links TRBV27 to TRBJ2-5, with a weak D call TRBD1 (7 bases). Sequenced input: peripheral blood. As DNA, the CDR3 is TGTGCCAGCCGGGGGCTTGGGACAGCCAAAGAGACCCAGTACTTC. Translated: CASRGLGTAKETQYF.